This T cell receptor beta chain comes out of a study of graft-versus-host responses after intestinal transplantation. Study details: The transplants performed in recipients were multivisceral, liver-intestinal, or isolated intestinal. Recipients uniformly received anti-thymocyte globulin induction, followed by tacrolimus and steroids for about 3 years.

Broader study findings: Allografts from individuals with graft-donor T cell macrochimerism displayed high graft-versus-host to host-versus-graft clonal ratios. GvH clones detected in recipient marrow included some appearing first in ileum or blood.

The CDR3 contains 15 residues. Per germline, CDR1 SGDLS and CDR2 YYNGEE. Between the trimmed V and J ends, which lost 0 bases and 0 bases, there was a span of 6 bases. As regards this clone: Its specificity is unknown.

Clones were read by immunoSEQ multiplex PCR, and TCRdb kept only the in-frame ones, dropping some. This repertoire shows around 64,000 clones, roughly 93% found once; its top ten account for 0.38%. The TCR originated in a human donor who was the organ donor for an intestinal transplant. This sequence joins TRBV9 and TRBJ1-4; D is unresolved. The source material was unstimulated CD4+ T cells sorted from spleen or lymph node cells, sampled before transplant. CDR3: CASSVASATNEKLFF. DNA of the CDR3: TGTGCCAGCAGCGTAGCCAGCGCAACTAATGAAAAACTGTTTTTT.